A single count supports the clone carrying this TCR beta chain. Its antigen is as yet unknown. TCRdb independently ran MiXCR on the 5' RACE reads; one entry per CDR3 protein. The sample lists a few hundred thousand distinct CDR3 sequences, 28% occurring once. The data were obtained in a study of T-cell memory formation after mild COVID-19. Study overall: Clusters were largely donor specific. Broader study findings: Certain responding clones were present in pre-infection memory, suggesting participation of cross-reactive memory.

Germline lookup yields CDR1 MNHEY and CDR2 SVGAGI. V lost 6 bases, J lost 8 bases, and 13 bases lay in between. CDR3 length: 13 amino acids. Sequencing was done on a sample of PBMCs or a T cell subset sorted from them (not recorded which). The chain has TRBV6-5 and TRBJ1-4; D remains unclear. This clonotype was obtained from an adult woman who had mild COVID-19 (a few samples of this study predate the infection). Cell type and time point are not known. The CDR3 DNA reads as TGTGCCAGCAGCCATGCGACTAGGGAAAAACTGTTTTTT. Translation gives CASSHATREKLFF.